This T cell receptor beta chain was identified during a study of T cell responses to AZD1222 COVID-19 vaccine (dated by TCRdb to about 2021). About the investigation overall: A total of roughly 240 trial participants underwent TCR sequencing, of whom about 200 received two doses of AZD1222 and about 25 received two doses of the MenACWY control vaccine. Trial participants were enrolled by age into 18-55, 56-69 and 70-plus year subgroups, with roughly 160, 29 and 62 TCR-sequenced participants respectively.

As regards this clone: Its antigen remains unidentified. No base qualities exist here, and no much larger clone lies one base off it.

The CDR3 regions of human TCRbeta chains were analyzed by immunosequencing. In the authors' own workflow: TCRs in the repertoires were compared against a reference library of SARS-CoV-2-specific TCRs that had been generated with the MIRA antigen-specificity platform. Breadth meant the fraction of unique TCRs that were SARS-CoV-2-associated, whereas depth meant the fraction of total T cells that were SARS-CoV-2-associated. Each spike-specific TCR was assigned to its reactive spike region and to a CD4 or CD8 class using the MIRA data. Log10-transformed breadth and depth values were compared by one-way ANOVA with Sidak's multiple comparisons tests. TCRdb obtained this table from immuneACCESS and retained in-frame rearrangements with V and J assigned. These tables miss some clones; where compared with another copy, unresolved V genes account for less than half of the shortfall, and the remainder is unexplained. That table is the source of V, J and clone size, and D and trimming were worked out from the DNA. Recorded for this sample are 180,000 or so clones; 88% of them occurred a single time. Roughly 26% of the sample lies in the top ten.

CDR1 and CDR2, per the germline V gene, are MNHNS and SASEGT. The cysteine opens and the phenylalanine closes a CDR3 of 16 amino acids. Of all the DNA, just the CDR3 is kept, 48 bases in frame from base 1. Clipping removes 4 bases from V and 5 bases from J, with 12 as the unmatched junction base count. The paper's findings and limits, for the study overall: Reportedly, almost half of the unique spike-specific TCRs recognized epitopes lying outside the regions that are mutated in the B.1.351 and B.1.1.7 variants. Conclusions about previously exposed vaccinees are limited because only five to seven AZD1222 recipients were SARS-CoV-2 seropositive at baseline. In the small 56-69-year group, the increase in depth fell short of significance, most likely because of low power. Most participants were white British and females outnumbered males, and the authors suggested that clonal diversity may have been underestimated. No day 14 peak-response samples were available, so repertoires were characterized only after the peak T cell response. Spike-specific TCR breadth and depth rose significantly after two AZD1222 doses compared with day 0 and with MenACWY recipients. Vaccine-associated CD4 TCRs spanned the whole spike protein, with dominant responses in regions 160-218 and 743-854.

In light of the paper, this sample's time point label describes: about 28 days (+/-7) after the second vaccine dose. AZD1222 recipients with second doses at about 4 weeks or about 12 weeks were pooled, because spike-specific TCR depth and breadth did not differ between schedules. Vaccinee samples came from UK trials COV001 and COV002, including a single-blind randomized controlled phase 2/3 trial of AZD1222 (ChAdOx1 nCoV-19) in healthy adults. Trial participant PBMC samples were collected at day 0 and day 28 after the second dose for TCRbeta chain sequencing. The TCR originated in an adult who received the AZD1222 COVID-19 vaccine. The sequence links TRBV6-1 to TRBJ2-7; 9 junctional bases match TRBD1. Sequences were derived from peripheral blood, sampled 28 days after the second AZD1222 dose. Read as DNA, the sequence is TGTGCCAGCAGTGGATTCCTCGGGACAGGGCATGACGAGCAGTACTTC. Protein translation: CASSGFLGTGHDEQYF.